The 18 T cell receptor beta chains below all came from one sample that was sequenced in a study of T-cell memory formation after mild COVID-19 (dated by TCRdb to the early 2020s). Library preparation was by 5' RACE. Instrument on record: Illumina NovaSeq 6000. TCRdb passed the public sequencing reads through fastp at Q25 and MiXCR, retaining productive beta sequences. Each CDR3 protein appears once, grouped with its most common genes and DNA. This sample has 120,000 or so distinct CDR3 sequences in its table, and around 15% of those were observed once. Of the sample, over 4% is held by the ten largest clones. The sample taken for sequencing was PBMCs or a T cell subset sorted from them (not recorded which). These receptors all stem from a man aged 18 to 29 who had mild COVID-19 (a few samples of this study predate the infection). The sample titles of this study are shuffled in the database, so cell type and time point are left out; the donor was told from shared clones.

The gene calls are TRBV4-1 and TRBJ1-5; tentatively, D is TRBD1 (6 bases). Trimming took 0 bases from V and 4 from J, leaving 10 bases between them. The germline CDR1 and CDR2 sequences are MGHRA and YSYEKL. This CDR3 has 15 residues. The CDR3 loop is CASSQDDRFNQPQHF. The CDR3 nucleotides are TGCGCCAGCAGCCAAGATGACAGGTTTAATCAGCCCCAGCATTTT.

This clonotype was detected a few times. The CDR3 coding sequence is TGTGCCAGCAGCTTACGTGGAAATGAAAAACTGTTTTTT. It encodes CASSLRGNEKLFF. This chain links TRBV5-4 with TRBJ1-4, with unresolved D. The CDR3 sequence is 13 residues long. Germline CDR1 reads SGHNT; CDR2 reads YYREEE (reference sequence). Trimming took 2 bases from V and 5 from J, leaving 7 bases between them.

J is TRBJ1-2 and V is TRBV20-1; D not resolved. The V gene's germline CDR1 is DFQATT and CDR2 SNEGSKA (reference sequence). This CDR3 has 12 amino acids. CDR3 DNA sequence: TGCAGCTCCAGGACCGGCTTATATGGAGACACCTTC. Translation gives CSSRTGLYGDTF.

This clonotype occurred a few times. This chain connects TRBV24-1 to TRBJ1-2, with D tentatively TRBD1 (6 bases). Germline CDR1 and CDR2: KGHDR and SFDVKD. This CDR3 is built from 13 residues. V lost 5 bases and J 6 bases, leaving 12 bases between the germline ends. The CDR3 loop reads CATSARGAHGYTF. The CDR3 DNA sequence: TGTGCCACCAGTGCGAGGGGGGCCCATGGCTACACCTTC.

This clonotype was counted only a few times. The V gene is TRBV27, the J gene TRBJ2-7; maybe TRBD2 (6 bases). V was shortened by 7 bases and J by 7 bases, with 14 bases between the two germline ends. Germline V gene data show CDR1 as MNHEY and CDR2 as SMNVEV (reference sequence). The CDR3 contains 12 residues. CDR3 DNA sequence: TGTGCCAGCATGACTAGATGGGGTGAGCAGTACTTC. Amino acids: CASMTRWGEQYF.

A few counts support this clonotype. The chain is built from TRBV7-6 and TRBJ2-2; 8 positions agree with TRBD1. Germline CDR1 is SGHVS and CDR2 is FNYEAQ. The junction had 8 bases not matched to a gene; V was cut back by 5 bases and J by 6 bases. The CDR3 is made up of 15 amino acids. This CDR3 reads CASSQQGAPAGELFF. In nucleotides, the CDR3 is TGTGCCAGCAGCCAGCAGGGGGCCCCCGCCGGGGAGCTGTTTTTT.

The V call is TRBV6-2 or TRBV6-3, the J call TRBJ1-5; D unclear. From germline, CDR1 is MNHEY and CDR2 SVGEGT. This CDR3 is built from 14 residues. Trimming removed 4 bases from V and 2 bases from J, with 9 bases in between. The CDR3 reads CASSSGNGNQPQHF. DNA of the CDR3: TGTGCCAGCAGTTCCGGGAATGGCAATCAGCCCCAGCATTTT.

This clonotype occurred a few times. This chain uses TRBV5-1 with TRBJ2-2; D might be TRBD1 (6 bases). Trimming removed 4 bases at V and 2 bases at J, with 15 bases between. The CDR3 spans 16 residues. From germline, CDR1 is SGHRS and CDR2 YFSETQ. CDR3 protein: CASSTRGDTNTGELFF. The CDR3 DNA is TGCGCCAGCAGCACCCGAGGGGACACCAACACCGGGGAGCTGTTTTTT.

The J gene is TRBJ2-5, the V gene TRBV20-1; D is ambiguous. Germline V lookup: CDR1 DFQATT, CDR2 SNEGSKA (reference sequence). This CDR3 has 13 residues. V shed 0 bases and J shed 4 bases, with 9 bases lying between them. CDR3: CSARDPLPETQYF. CDR3 nucleotide sequence: TGCAGTGCTAGAGATCCACTCCCAGAGACCCAGTACTTC.

Only a few counts were recorded for this clonotype. The chain joins TRBV7-2 to TRBJ2-3; 11 nucleotides line up with TRBD1. The germline CDR1 and CDR2 sequences are SGHTA and FQGNSA. This CDR3 spans 17 amino acids. V was clipped by 1 base and J by 5 bases; unmatched bases: 8. The CDR3 DNA sequence: TGTGCCAGCAGCTTAGTGATGGCCGGGACAGGGGGAGATACGCAGTATTTT. It codes for CASSLVMAGTGGDTQYF.

The genes are TRBV29-1 and TRBJ2-3, with 8 nucleotides matching TRBD2. The CDR3 is 14 residues long. CDR1 is SQVTM and CDR2 is ANQGSEA in the germline V gene. The junction had 15 bases not matched to a gene; V was cut back by 8 bases and J by 8 bases. CDR3 bases: TGCAGCCAATTCGGGGGGGCCGGGGGCGGTACGCAGTATTTT. Translating it yields CSQFGGAGGGTQYF.

The chain uses TRBV5-6 and TRBJ1-5; D unclear. The CDR3 is 13 residues long. CDR1 SGHDT and CDR2 YYEEEE come from the germline V gene. V was clipped by 2 bases and J by 9 bases, with 12 bases between them. The CDR3 DNA reads as TGTGCCAGCAGCTTAGGTGTTTCGAGGCCCCAGCATTTT. Encoded protein: CASSLGVSRPQHF.

The V call is TRBV29-1, the J call TRBJ2-7; D is unclear. The CDR3 has 12 residues. The V gene's germline CDR1 is SQVTM and CDR2 ANQGSEA. The V end was cut by 1 base, the J end by 3 bases, with 7 bases between. CDR3 region: CSVEGRNYEQYF. CDR3 DNA: TGCAGCGTTGAAGGGCGGAACTACGAGCAGTACTTC.

This clonotype has a handful of counts. The V gene is TRBV5-1, the J gene TRBJ2-2; tentative D call: TRBD2 (6 bases). There are 14 residues in the CDR3. V was cut by 9 bases and J by 0 bases, with 12 bases left in between. CDR1 and CDR2 (germline): SGHRS, YFSETQ. The CDR3 here is CATRPSANTGELFF. DNA of the CDR3: TGCGCCACCCGTCCTAGCGCGAACACCGGGGAGCTGTTTTTT.

The J gene is TRBJ1-3, the V gene TRBV5-1; no clear D gene. Deletions cut 4 bases from V and 8 bases from J, with 22 bases between. CDR3 length: 16 residues. Germline loops: CDR1 SGHRS, CDR2 YFSETQ. CDR3 nucleotide sequence: TGCGCCAGCAGCCGGTCAGTCCCCTCGGGAGAGGACACCATATATTTT. Translating gives CASSRSVPSGEDTIYF.

DNA for the CDR3: TGTGCCAGCAGTCAGTCCGACTTCTACAATGAGCAGTTCTTC. Protein product: CASSQSDFYNEQFF. This sequence joins TRBV25-1 and TRBJ2-1; D is ambiguous. This CDR3 region has 14 residues. The V gene lost 5 bases and the J gene lost 3 bases, with 11 bases spanning the gap. The germline CDR1 and CDR2 sequences are MGHDK and SYGVNS.

This clonotype was seen a few times. The gene calls are TRBV14 and TRBJ2-3; D uncertain. Germline CDR1 SGHDN, CDR2 FVKESK. The germline V and J ends were trimmed by 1 base and 0 bases, with 14 bases remaining between them. CDR3 length: 17 amino acids. The CDR3 loop reads CASSQGRSLTSTDTQYF. The DNA for the CDR3 is TGTGCCAGCAGCCAAGGCCGAAGCCTCACAAGCACAGATACGCAGTATTTT.

This clonotype was recorded a few times. The CDR3 DNA follows: TGTGCCAGCAGTTCTCTCGGGGACACTGAAGCTTTCTTT. Amino acids: CASSSLGDTEAFF. The chain carries TRBV12-3 or TRBV12-4 and TRBJ1-1, with unresolved D. The CDR3 sequence is 13 residues long. Trimming shortened V by 4 bases and J by 3 bases, and 9 bases separated the two germline ends.